The sequence of this T cell receptor beta chain was determined in a study of T cell responses to AZD1222 COVID-19 vaccine. As for this clone: Its antigen is as yet unknown.

The germline CDR1 and CDR2 sequences are MNHEY and SVGAGI. V dropped 7 bases and J dropped 3; count of bases not matched to a gene: 9. The CDR3 runs 14 residues. Broader study findings: Sampled repertoires all dated from after the peak T cell response. At study baseline, merely roughly 6 AZD1222 recipients were seropositive. Compared with day 0, the breadth and depth of the Spike-specific TCR repertoire rose significantly after two doses of AZD1222.

TCRdb keeps only in-frame clones here, not all; method: immunoSEQ multiplex PCR. Of approximately 100,000 clones in the sample, about 93% were seen once. This sample comprised peripheral blood, obtained on day 0 of AZD1222 vaccination. This sequence joins TRBV6-5 and TRBJ2-7, with 7 bases aligning to TRBD2. The source of this sequence is an adult in good health. CDR3 sequence reads: CASIEGKRGYEQYF. CDR3 in DNA: TGTGCCAGCATCGAGGGGAAGCGGGGCTACGAGCAGTACTTC.